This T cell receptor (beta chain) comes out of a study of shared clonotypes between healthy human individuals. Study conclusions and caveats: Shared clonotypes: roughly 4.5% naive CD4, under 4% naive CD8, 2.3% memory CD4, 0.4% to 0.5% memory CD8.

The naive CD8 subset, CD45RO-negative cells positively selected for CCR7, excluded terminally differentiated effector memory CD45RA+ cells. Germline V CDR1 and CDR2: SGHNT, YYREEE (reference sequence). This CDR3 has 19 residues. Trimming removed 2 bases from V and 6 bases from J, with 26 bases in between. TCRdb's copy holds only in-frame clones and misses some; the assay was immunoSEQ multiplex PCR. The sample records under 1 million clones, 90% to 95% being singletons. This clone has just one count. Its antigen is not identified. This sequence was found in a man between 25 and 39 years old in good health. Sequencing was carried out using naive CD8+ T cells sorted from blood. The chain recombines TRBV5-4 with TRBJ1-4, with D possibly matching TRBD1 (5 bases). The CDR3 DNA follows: TGTGCCAGCAGCTTCGGTTCCGCTCCGTTCGGGACGGAAGATGAAAAACTGTTTTTT. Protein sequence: CASSFGSAPFGTEDEKLFF.